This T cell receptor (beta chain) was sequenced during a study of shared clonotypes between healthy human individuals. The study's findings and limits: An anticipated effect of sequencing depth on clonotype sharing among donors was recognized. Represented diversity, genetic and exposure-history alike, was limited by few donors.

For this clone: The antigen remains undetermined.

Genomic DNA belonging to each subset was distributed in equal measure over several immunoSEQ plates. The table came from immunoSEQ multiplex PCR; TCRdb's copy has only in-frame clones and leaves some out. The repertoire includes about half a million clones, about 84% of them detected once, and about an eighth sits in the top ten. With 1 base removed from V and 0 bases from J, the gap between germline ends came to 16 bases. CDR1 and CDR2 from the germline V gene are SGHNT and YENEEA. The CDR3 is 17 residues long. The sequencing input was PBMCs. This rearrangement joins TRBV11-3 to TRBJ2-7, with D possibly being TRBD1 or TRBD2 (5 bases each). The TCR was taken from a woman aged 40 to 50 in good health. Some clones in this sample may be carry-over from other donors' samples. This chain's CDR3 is CASSLGTGTINSYEQYF. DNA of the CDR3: TGTGCCAGCAGCTTAGGGACGGGGACGATCAACTCCTACGAGCAGTACTTC.